These 17 T cell receptor beta chains came from one sample sequenced in a study of T cell changes during pregnancy in multiple sclerosis (dated by TCRdb to the late 2010s). Receptors were amplified or captured by the immunoSEQ multiplex PCR assay. Here the immuneACCESS table is served through TCRdb, limited to in-frame sequences with V and J called. Missing clones are a known gap in these copies; in checked studies unresolved V genes cover under half, and the rest lacks a known reason. The sample contains tens of thousands of clones, about 90% of them found a single time. About 3% of the sample is taken by the ten largest. Sequencing used CD4+ T cells from peripheral blood mononuclear cells, obtained in the third trimester of pregnancy. These receptors all stem from a female donor in good health, enrolled as a control in a pregnancy study.

The chain has TRBV6-1 and TRBJ2-5; tentatively, D is TRBD1 (6 bases). The V gene's germline CDR1 is MNHNS and CDR2 SASEGT. V lost 8 bases and J 1 base, leaving 14 bases between the germline ends. The length of the CDR3 is 14 residues. In nucleotides, the CDR3 is TGTGCCAGCGGCCGGGACATAGGCCAAGAGACCCAGTACTTC. As protein: CASGRDIGQETQYF.

The chain has TRBV7-8 and TRBJ2-4; the D gene is possibly TRBD2 (6 bases). Trimming took 3 bases from V and 0 from J, leaving 15 bases between them. This CDR3 is 17 amino acids long. Germline CDR1 SGHVS, CDR2 FQNEAQ. The CDR3 DNA reads TGTGCCAGCAGCTTGCGGGGCGGTACGCTAGCCAAAAACATTCAGTACTTC. This codes for CASSLRGGTLAKNIQYF. Full variable domain (remainder filled in from reference TRBV7-8 and TRBJ2-4): GAGVSQSPRYKVAKRGQDVALRCDPISGHVSLFWYQQALGQGPEFLTYFQNEAQLDKSGLPSDRFFAERPEGSVSTLKIQRTQQEDSAVYLCASSLRGGTLAKNIQYFGAGTRLSVL.

A single count supports this clone. The chain carries TRBV5-4 and TRBJ2-2, with 8 bases aligning to TRBD2. This CDR3 is built from 17 residues. Germline V lookup: CDR1 SGHNT, CDR2 YYREEE (reference sequence). J lost 0 bases, V lost 4 bases, and 8 bases had no gene match. DNA of the CDR3: TGTGCCAGCAGCCGGGAGGGCAGGGACGCGAACACCGGGGAGCTGTTTTTT. As protein: CASSREGRDANTGELFF.

The chain combines TRBV5-8 with TRBJ2-2; TRBD1 agrees at 10 bases. Germline loops: CDR1 SGHTS, CDR2 YDEGEE. The CDR3 loop spans 15 amino acids. V shed 2 bases and J 6 bases; nucleotides not matched to a gene: 4. CDR3 protein: CASSFGTGDPGELFF. CDR3 DNA: TGTGCCAGCAGCTTCGGGACAGGGGACCCCGGGGAGCTGTTTTTT.

V is TRBV5-4 and J is TRBJ1-6; D is perhaps TRBD1 (6 bases). V lost 4 bases, J lost 0 bases, and 11 bases lay in between. Per the germline V gene, CDR1 is SGHNT and CDR2 is YYREEE (reference sequence). The CDR3 has 16 residues. The CDR3 protein is CASSPGQSSYNSPLHF. CDR3 sequence (DNA): TGTGCCAGCAGCCCCGGACAGAGCTCCTATAATTCACCCCTCCACTTT. The full variable domain, rest sourced from reference TRBV5-4 and TRBJ1-6, is ETGVTQSPTHLIKTRGQQVTLRCSSQSGHNTVSWYQQALGQGPQFIFQYYREEENGRGNFPPRFSGLQFPNYSSELNVNALELDDSALYLCASSPGQSSYNSPLHFGNGTRLTVT.

The table lists this clone with a count of one. J is TRBJ1-6 and V is TRBV10-3, with 8 nucleotides matching TRBD1. The CDR3 runs to 15 residues. The junction had 10 bases not matched to a gene; V was cut back by 7 bases and J by 8 bases. CDR1 is ENHRY, CDR2 SYGVKD, per germline. The CDR3 nucleotides read TGTGCCATCACCGCCAGACAGGGGACGGATTCACCCCTCCACTTT. Its translation: CAITARQGTDSPLHF.

The CDR3: CASSLTGLYGYTF. The CDR3 nucleotides read TGTGCCAGCAGTCTGACAGGGCTGTATGGCTACACCTTC. The rearrangement joins TRBV28 to TRBJ1-2; 7 positions agree with TRBD1. The V segment lost 5 bases and the J segment 5 bases; nucleotides outside the gene matches: 5. Per the germline V gene, CDR1 is MDHEN and CDR2 is SYDVKM. The CDR3 is 13 residues long.

The gene calls are TRBV28 and TRBJ2-5, with 14 bases identical to TRBD2. CDR1 is MDHEN, CDR2 SYDVKM, per germline. V trimming: 6 bases; J trimming: 4 bases; junction bases outside the gene matches: 4. This CDR3 is built from 15 residues. Here the CDR3 DNA reads TGTGCCAGCAGCCGACTAGCGGGGGGGCGAGAGACCCAGTACTTC. Translation gives CASSRLAGGRETQYF.

V and J are TRBV2 and TRBJ2-2; 12 bases are shared with TRBD1. The CDR3 has 15 residues. Germline V lookup: CDR1 SNHLY, CDR2 FYNNEI. V lost 6 bases, J lost 4 bases, and 3 bases stayed unmatched. The CDR3: CASSRDRGPTGELFF. In DNA form, the CDR3 reads TGTGCCAGCAGCCGGGACAGGGGGCCCACCGGGGAGCTGTTTTTT.

The CDR3 region is CASSLSTDTQYF. The CDR3 DNA is TGTGCCAGCAGCCTGAGCACAGATACGCAGTATTTT. V and J are TRBV7-8 and TRBJ2-3; no clear D. The V gene's germline CDR1 is SGHVS and CDR2 FQNEAQ. This CDR3 has 12 amino acids. Trimming removed 5 bases at V and 0 bases at J, with 3 bases between. Based on the CDR3 plus reference TRBV7-8 and TRBJ2-3, the full variable domain is GAGVSQSPRYKVAKRGQDVALRCDPISGHVSLFWYQQALGQGPEFLTYFQNEAQLDKSGLPSDRFFAERPEGSVSTLKIQRTQQEDSAVYLCASSLSTDTQYFGPGTRLTVL.

The J gene is TRBJ2-5, the V gene TRBV9, with 12 bases lining up with TRBD2. The CDR3 is 16 residues long. Germline CDR1 is SGDLS and CDR2 is YYNGEE. The J segment lost 5 bases and the V segment lost 3 bases, leaving 8 bases of the junction unmatched. The DNA for the CDR3 is TGTGCCAGCAGCGCGACCTTAACTAGCGGGGGGGAGACCCAGTACTTC. Protein sequence: CASSATLTSGGETQYF. Drawing the rest from reference TRBV9 and TRBJ2-5, the complete variable domain is DSGVTQTPKHLITATGQRVTLRCSPRSGDLSVYWYQQSLDQGLQFLIQYYNGEERAKGNILERFSAQQFPDLHSELNLSSLELGDSALYFCASSATLTSGGETQYFGPGTRLLVL.

The chain links TRBV28 to TRBJ2-1; perhaps TRBD2 as D (6 bases). The CDR3 totals 13 residues. Trimming removed 4 bases from V and 10 bases from J, with 14 bases in between. Germline V gene lookup returns CDR1 MDHEN and CDR2 SYDVKM. In nucleotides, the CDR3 is TGTGCCAGCAGTTCCGGACTATATCGCGAGCAGTTCTTC. Protein product: CASSSGLYREQFF. Together with reference TRBV28 and TRBJ2-1, the CDR3 gives the full variable domain: DVKVTQSSRYLVKRTGEKVFLECVQDMDHENMFWYRQDPGLGLRLIYFSYDVKMKEKGDIPEGYSVSREKKERFSLILESASTNQTSMYLCASSSGLYREQFFGPGTRLTVL.

This rearrangement joins TRBV10-1 to TRBJ2-5, with 9 positions matching TRBD1. Germline V gene lookup returns CDR1 WNHNN and CDR2 SYGVQD (reference sequence). CDR3 length: 15 residues. V was pared by 3 bases and J by 3 bases, with 5 bases of the junction left unmatched. The CDR3 is CASSDRTGGEETQYF. The CDR3, as DNA: TGCGCCAGCAGTGACCGAACAGGGGGCGAAGAGACCCAGTACTTC.

The chain combines TRBV18 with TRBJ2-1, with a weak D call TRBD2 (5 bases). The V gene lost 2 bases and the J gene lost 4 bases, with 6 bases spanning the gap. The germline V gene has CDR1 KGHSH and CDR2 LQKENI. The CDR3 is 13 residues long. The CDR3 protein is CASSPGSYNEQFF. In DNA form, the CDR3 reads TGTGCCAGCTCACCAGGGAGTTACAATGAGCAGTTCTTC.

The CDR3 is CASSRHRDRNYGYTF. CDR3 nucleotides: TGCGCCAGCAGCCGTCACCGGGACAGAAACTATGGCTACACCTTC. The gene calls are TRBV4-1 and TRBJ1-2, with 7 bases identical to TRBD1. Germline CDR1 reads MGHRA; CDR2 reads YSYEKL. CDR3 length equals 15 residues. J lost 2 bases, V lost 4 bases, and 7 bases had no gene match.

V gene TRBV20-1 combines with J gene TRBJ2-7; no clear D gene. The CDR3 has 11 amino acids. Germline loops: CDR1 DFQATT, CDR2 SNEGSKA (reference sequence). Trimming cost V 6 bases and J 6 bases, with 12 bases left between them. CDR3 loop: CSALSPSEQYF. The CDR3, as DNA: TGCAGTGCACTTAGCCCCTCCGAGCAGTACTTC.

This clone was seen only once. Relative to the germline gene, one junction end is altered; a read error may explain this. The chain links TRBV5-1 to TRBJ1-2, with 8 bases aligning to TRBD1. CDR3 length: 18 amino acids. Germline V lookup: CDR1 SGHRS, CDR2 YFSETQ. The CDR3 spells CASRLGKDRGGVESGYTF. As DNA, the CDR3 is TGCGCCAGCAGATTGGGAAAAGACAGGGGTGGGGTCGAGTCTGGCTACACCTTC.